This entry lists 15 T cell receptor beta chains sequenced from one sample in a study of T cells in Graves' hyperthyroidism and ophthalmopathy. What was amplified from RNA transcripts were TCR beta CDR3 regions. An initial round of RT-PCR targeting the TCR CDR3 relied on the HTBI primer set. Using its own MiXCR run on the multiplex PCR reads, TCRdb lists one record per CDR3 protein. This sample has fewer than 600,000 distinct CDR3 sequences; less than 15% occur once, and the top ten carry roughly 13%. The sample comprised blood. These receptors originate from a woman aged 40 to 50 with Graves' hyperthyroidism.

This clonotype was recorded many times. The V and J genes are TRBV6-1 and TRBJ1-2; weak D call: TRBD1 (5 bases). This CDR3 comprises 15 residues. Per germline, CDR1 MNHNS and CDR2 SASEGT. V lost 3 bases and J 6 bases, leaving 17 bases between the germline ends. CDR3 in amino acids: CASSEVRGLLDGYTF. The CDR3 region has the DNA TGTGCCAGCAGTGAGGTGAGGGGACTCCTGGATGGCTACACCTTC.

This clonotype has a handful of counts. V and J are TRBV30 and TRBJ2-7; D gene ambiguous. The V end lost 0 bases, the J end lost 3 bases, and 9 bases lay between the germline ends. CDR1 is GTSNPN and CDR2 is SVGIG in the germline V gene (reference sequence). The CDR3 has 13 residues. CDR3 loop: CAWSVIPGYEQYF. The DNA of the CDR3 is TGTGCCTGGAGTGTCATTCCCGGCTACGAGCAGTACTTC.

This clonotype was seen repeatedly, ten times or more. The junction shows a germline mismatch at one end, possibly a read error. The chain uses TRBV5-1 and TRBJ2-7, with 8 nucleotides matching TRBD2. The CDR3 runs to 14 residues. The germline V gene has CDR1 SGHRS and CDR2 YFSETQ. CDR3 residues: CASSFTSGAYEQYF. The CDR3 DNA reads as TGTGCCAGCAGTTTTACTAGCGGTGCGTACGAGCAGTACTTC.

V is TRBV20-1 and J is TRBJ2-7; 9 nucleotides match TRBD2. The CDR3 runs 18 residues. After removal of 6 bases from V and 4 bases from J, the junction contained 22 bases not matched to a gene. The germline V gene encodes CDR1 DFQATT and CDR2 SNEGSKA (reference sequence). CDR3 in amino acids: CSARRDSGSLLGRYEQYF. The CDR3 DNA reads as TGCAGTGCCCGGCGGGATAGCGGGAGCTTATTAGGTCGGTACGAGCAGTACTTC.

This clonotype has a count of ten or more. The chain couples TRBV2 to TRBJ2-7, with TRBD1 matching over 9 bases. J lost 4 bases, V lost 6 bases, and 19 bases had no gene match. The V gene's germline CDR1 is SNHLY and CDR2 FYNNEI. CDR3 length equals 18 residues. CDR3 sequence reads: CASSSTGGAAGERYEQYF. For the CDR3, the DNA is TGTGCCAGCAGCAGCACAGGGGGCGCGGCGGGAGAAAGGTACGAGCAGTACTTC.

This clonotype showed up many times. CDR3: CASSRERGGQPQHF. The CDR3 coding sequence is TGTGCCAGCAGTAGAGAGAGGGGCGGGCAGCCCCAGCATTTT. The chain is built from TRBV6-1 and TRBJ1-5, with D possibly TRBD1 on 5 matching bases. Germline V lookup: CDR1 MNHNS, CDR2 SASEGT. This CDR3 comprises 14 residues. V shed 5 bases and J shed 7 bases, with 15 bases lying between them.

This clonotype was counted only a few times. This rearrangement joins TRBV3-1 to TRBJ2-3; tentatively, D is TRBD1 (6 bases). V gave up 0 bases and J gave up 4 bases, with 8 bases separating them. CDR1 is LGHDT, CDR2 YNNKEL, per germline (reference sequence). The CDR3 extends over 14 amino acids. DNA of the CDR3: TGTGCCAGCAGCCAAGAAAAGGGGGCAGATACGCAGTATTTT. The encoded protein is CASSQEKGADTQYF.

The chain recombines TRBV27 with TRBJ2-1; 10 bases agree with TRBD2. The CDR3 sequence is 17 residues long. Trimming cost V 4 bases and J 7 bases; bases outside gene matches: 13. CDR1 is MNHEY, CDR2 SMNVEV, per germline (reference sequence). The CDR3 spells CASSSTIVAGGWNEQFF. The CDR3 DNA reads TGTGCCAGCAGTTCCACCATTGTAGCGGGAGGATGGAATGAGCAGTTCTTC.

This clonotype was observed at least ten times. This chain joins TRBV28 and TRBJ2-7; D is unclear. The germline V gene encodes CDR1 MDHEN and CDR2 SYDVKM. The CDR3 has 15 amino acids. Trimming removed 7 bases from V and 7 bases from J, with 23 bases in between. Here the CDR3 DNA reads TGTGCCAGCAACGCCGAGCCTCCCCGACCCAATGAGCAGTACTTC. Protein: CASNAEPPRPNEQYF.

This clonotype was counted only a few times. The chain is built from TRBV6-1 and TRBJ2-7, with D possibly being TRBD1 (6 bases). Germline V gene sequence: CDR1 MNHNS, CDR2 SASEGT. This CDR3 has 14 residues. The V and J ends lost 6 bases and 2 bases respectively, with 14 bases between them. CDR3 in amino acids: CASRGAGATYEQYF. CDR3 coding DNA: TGTGCCAGCAGGGGGGCAGGGGCGACCTACGAGCAGTACTTC.

CDR3 DNA: TGCGCCAGCAGCCAACTGACTAGAGATAATGAAAAACTGTTTTTT. Translation gives CASSQLTRDNEKLFF. J is TRBJ1-4 and V is TRBV4-1; D not resolved. V shed 2 bases and J shed 4 bases, with 11 bases lying between them. The CDR3 is 15 residues long. The germline V gene has CDR1 MGHRA and CDR2 YSYEKL.

Ten or more counts support this clonotype. This sequence joins TRBV29-1 and TRBJ2-1; TRBD2 is a possible D gene (5 bases). There are 14 residues in the CDR3. In germline, CDR1 is SQVTM, CDR2 ANQGSEA. Trimming removed 6 bases at V and 2 bases at J, with 14 bases between. The CDR3 bases are TGCAGCGTCCGGGCACGAGGGACCTACAATGAGCAGTTCTTC. Translation gives CSVRARGTYNEQFF.

This chain joins TRBV10-3 and TRBJ2-7, with 8 bases identical to TRBD2. CDR3 length: 13 residues. Germline V gene data show CDR1 as ENHRY and CDR2 as SYGVKD. With 8 bases clipped from V and 6 bases from J, the junction kept 9 bases outside the gene matches. For the CDR3, the DNA is TGTGCCATCTCGAGCGGGAGTACGGGCGAGCAGTACTTC. It encodes CAISSGSTGEQYF.

This clonotype was seen more than once but under ten times. This chain uses TRBV6-1 with TRBJ2-2; 7 bases align to TRBD1. This CDR3 comprises 16 residues. Per the germline V gene, CDR1 is MNHNS and CDR2 is SASEGT. V gave up 6 bases and J gave up 0 bases; unmatched junction bases: 7. The CDR3 loop reads CASSDLGGPNTGELFF. For the CDR3, the DNA is TGTGCCAGCAGCGATCTAGGGGGCCCGAACACCGGGGAGCTGTTTTTT.

Ten or more counts support this clonotype. The genes are TRBV6-2 or TRBV6-3 and TRBJ2-3; 9 bases agree with TRBD2. The V gene's germline CDR1 is MNHEY and CDR2 SVGEGT. The CDR3 consists of 17 residues. The V and J ends lost 0 bases and 2 bases, in that order; junction bases with no gene match: 6. DNA of the CDR3: TGTGCCAGCAGTTACTCGATCCTAGCGGGATCCACAGATACGCAGTATTTT. It is translated as CASSYSILAGSTDTQYF.